This T cell receptor beta chain appears in the sequencing data of a study of T cell changes during pregnancy in multiple sclerosis. The method was immunoSEQ multiplex PCR; TCRdb's version includes in-frame clones alone and lacks a portion of them. This sample has about 49,000 clones, with 95% found just once. The length of the CDR3 is 22 residues. With V trimmed by 0 bases and J by 0 bases, 16 bases remained unmatched. This clone was picked up one time. The chain joins TRBV6-7 to TRBJ1-3; TRBD1 aligns across 11 bases. TRBV6-7 is known as an ORF, though its function is uncertain. Material: CD8+ T cells from peripheral blood mononuclear cells, obtained in the first trimester of pregnancy. This TCR was sampled from a female donor with multiple sclerosis, enrolled in a pregnancy study. The CDR3 nucleotides are TGTGCCAGCAGTTACTCGGGGCCGATCCGGGACAGGGGGTTACACTCTGGAAACACCATATATTTT. Its protein product is CASSYSGPIRDRGLHSGNTIYF.